This TCR beta chain was observed in a study of T cells in Graves' hyperthyroidism and ophthalmopathy. Used for diagnoses were clinical symptoms, serum thyroxine and TRAb, thyroid ultrasound and orbital computed tomography. The source of the PBMCs was about 10 ml of fresh peripheral blood. Using RNA transcripts as the source, TCR beta CDR3 regions were amplified. HTBI primers were used for first-round RT-PCR of the TCR CDR3. MiXCR was run by TCRdb on the multiplex PCR reads, yielding one entry per CDR3 protein. Here the sample spans around 520,000 distinct CDR3 sequences, about 15% being singletons. From germline, CDR1 is LGHDT and CDR2 YNNKEL (reference sequence). V lost 0 bases and J 3 bases, leaving 10 bases between the germline ends. The CDR3 is 15 amino acids. This clonotype showed up many times.

The chain is built from TRBV3-1 and TRBJ2-3; tentatively, D is TRBD2 (6 bases). The sample consisted of blood. The clonotype comes from a woman younger than 30 with Graves' hyperthyroidism. The CDR3 here is CASSQDGGRTDTQYF. CDR3 coding DNA: TGTGCCAGCAGCCAAGATGGGGGGAGGACAGATACGCAGTATTTT.